What follows describes a single T cell receptor (beta chain). The data originate from a study of blood T cell repertoires in COVID-19. Using immunoSEQ multiplex PCR, the repertoire was profiled, and TCRdb retains in-frame clones only, with some absent. The sample consists of nearly 300,000 clones, around nine tenths of them appearing once. Per germline, CDR1 SGHAT and CDR2 FQDESV (reference sequence). The CDR3 loop spans 14 amino acids. Trimming stripped 3 bases from V and 4 bases from J, with 13 bases between. V gene TRBV11-1 combines with J gene TRBJ2-7; no reliable D call. The sequence was obtained from a woman aged 45-59 years who had been exposed to COVID-19. Sequences were obtained from PBMCs or T cells enriched from blood (not recorded which). CDR3: CASSFVPAVYEQYF. The DNA of the CDR3 is TGTGCCAGCAGCTTTGTCCCCGCAGTTTACGAGCAGTACTTC.